This T cell receptor beta chain was captured in a study of molecular identifiers for immune sequencing clone quantification. The germline V gene has CDR1 PRHDT and CDR2 FYEKMQ (reference sequence). V was clipped by 3 bases and J by 0 bases, with 7 bases between them. The CDR3 loop spans 14 amino acids. This clonotype was counted many times. Its specificity is not known. Both previously described methods and listed TCR primers were employed to make bulk TCR libraries. TCRdb analysed the PCR reads with MiXCR anew, one entry per CDR3 protein. The table records some 320,000 distinct CDR3 sequences, about a fifth of them present only once. General study points: Clones that exceeded 20 RNA copies held over 99% of effector molecules, yet under 1% in naive cells.

The rearrangement links TRBV13 to TRBJ2-3; the D gene is possibly TRBD2 (5 bases). Sequencing input: naive CD8+ T cells from blood, with Jurkat cell RNA spiked in. Regarding subset: FACS-sorted CD8+CD4-CCR7+CD45RA+ naive T cells. The TCR comes from a human donor in good health. Some libraries in this study had Jurkat cell RNA spiked in. In DNA, the CDR3 is TGTGCCAGCAGCTTGCGCGGGAGCACAGATACGCAGTATTTT. This sequence encodes CASSLRGSTDTQYF.